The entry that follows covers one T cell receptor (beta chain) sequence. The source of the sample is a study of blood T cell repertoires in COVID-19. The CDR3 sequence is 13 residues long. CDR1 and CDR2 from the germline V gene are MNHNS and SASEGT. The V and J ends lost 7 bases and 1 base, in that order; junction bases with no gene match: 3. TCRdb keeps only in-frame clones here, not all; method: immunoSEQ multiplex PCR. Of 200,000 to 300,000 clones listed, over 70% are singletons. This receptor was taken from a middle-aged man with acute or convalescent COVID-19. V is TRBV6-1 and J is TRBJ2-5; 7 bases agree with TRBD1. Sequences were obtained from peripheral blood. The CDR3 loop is CASTRDSQETQYF. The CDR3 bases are TGTGCCAGCACCCGGGACAGCCAAGAGACCCAGTACTTC.